Below, 30 T cell receptor beta chains from the same sample are listed, as sequenced in a study of post-analysis software for immune sequencing data. Study results and limitations: Five or six TRBV segments, TRBV5-6, TRBV5-1 and TRBV20-1 among them, were found more frequent in patients than controls.

TCR beta libraries were prepared from cDNA with unique molecular identifiers. Each CDR3 protein is one row after TCRdb ran MiXCR on the PCR reads. Of hundreds of thousands of distinct CDR3 sequences listed, roughly 50% were seen once; the top ten hold approximately 4.4%. What these receptors recognize is not known. Sequences were obtained from blood. The receptors originated from a girl aged 10 to 17 with multiple sclerosis.

The CDR3 nucleotides are TGCAGCGTTCGAGGGCACACTGAAGCTTTCTTT. This sequence encodes CSVRGHTEAFF. The chain links TRBV29-1 to TRBJ1-1; the D is unclear. Germline assignment: CDR1 SQVTM and CDR2 ANQGSEA. The CDR3 has 11 amino acids. V dropped 5 bases and J dropped 3 bases, with 7 bases sitting between them.

This clonotype was observed a few times. The V and J genes are TRBV5-6 and TRBJ2-7, with a weak D call TRBD1 (6 bases). CDR3 length: 15 amino acids. Trimming took off 0 bases at V and 2 bases at J, with 12 bases between the two ends. Looked up from germline, CDR1 is SGHDT and CDR2 is YYEEEE. CDR3 protein: CASSLVGTPTYEQYF. The CDR3 nucleotides read TGTGCCAGCAGCTTGGTAGGGACACCGACCTACGAGCAGTACTTC. Looking up the rest from reference TRBV5-6 and TRBJ2-7 gives the full variable domain: DAGVTQSPTHLIKTRGQQVTLRCSPKSGHDTVSWYQQALGQGPQFIFQYYEEEERQRGNFPDRFSGHQFPNYSSELNVNALLLGDSALYLCASSLVGTPTYEQYFGPGTRLTVT.

The chain employs TRBV6-1 and TRBJ2-1; 7 bases are shared with TRBD2. V lost 2 bases, J lost 6 bases, and 7 bases stayed unmatched. CDR3 size: 15 residues. Germline loops: CDR1 MNHNS, CDR2 SASEGT. The CDR3 coding sequence is TGTGCCAGCAGTGAACTTGCGGGAGTGAGCAATGAGCAGTTCTTC. Its protein is CASSELAGVSNEQFF.

There are a few counts of this clonotype. The chain recombines TRBV6-5 with TRBJ1-2; D is possibly TRBD1 (5 bases). Germline V gives CDR1 MNHEY, CDR2 SVGAGI. CDR3 length: 14 residues. The germline V and J ends were trimmed by 5 bases and 3 bases, with 13 bases remaining between them. CDR3 nucleotide sequence: TGTGCCAGCAGTCTGTTACTGGGGGACTATGGCTACACCTTC. Residues: CASSLLLGDYGYTF.

The chain uses TRBV7-9 and TRBJ2-5, with D hard to call. Per germline, CDR1 SEHNR and CDR2 FQNEAQ (reference sequence). The ends were cut back, 3 bases at V and 11 bases at J, with 16 bases in the middle. CDR3 size: 13 residues. Here the CDR3 DNA reads TGTGCCAGCAGCTTTTCACAGACGCGTGAGCAGTACTTC. This codes for CASSFSQTREQYF.

The chain employs TRBV29-1 and TRBJ2-7; 11 bases fit TRBD2. The germline V gene has CDR1 SQVTM and CDR2 ANQGSEA. The length of the CDR3 is 15 residues. The ends lost 1 base at V and 2 bases at J; junction bases unmatched: 4. This chain's CDR3 is CSVEVVGLAAYEQYF. CDR3 nucleotide sequence: TGCAGCGTTGAAGTCGTGGGACTAGCGGCCTACGAGCAGTACTTC.

This chain joins TRBV20-1 and TRBJ2-5, with D uncertain. The V end was cut by 1 base, the J end by 4 bases, with 16 bases between. In germline, CDR1 is DFQATT, CDR2 SNEGSKA (reference sequence). The length of the CDR3 is 15 residues. The CDR3 loop is CSARGEAARGETQYF. The CDR3 coding sequence is TGCAGTGCTAGAGGCGAGGCAGCCCGTGGAGAGACCCAGTACTTC.

Only a few counts were recorded for this clonotype. This chain links TRBV9 with TRBJ2-1; D is unclear. Germline CDR1 and CDR2: SGDLS and YYNGEE. V lost 4 bases and J 3 bases, leaving 17 bases between the germline ends. The CDR3 totals 16 residues. The CDR3 coding sequence is TGTGCCAGCAGCCCCAGTAGTAGTACGTACTACAATGAGCAGTTCTTC. This codes for CASSPSSSTYYNEQFF.

The chain recombines TRBV3-1 with TRBJ2-1; D assignment may be TRBD1 or TRBD2 (5 bases each). Trimming shortened V by 4 bases and J by 5 bases, and 15 bases separated the two germline ends. The CDR3 length is 15 residues. Looked up from germline, CDR1 is LGHDT and CDR2 is YNNKEL (reference sequence). The CDR3 reads CASSPSIGENNEQFF. The CDR3 bases are TGTGCCAGCAGCCCCTCTATAGGGGAGAACAATGAGCAGTTCTTC.

The chain has TRBV14 and TRBJ2-1; possible D gene TRBD1, 5 bases. Trimming cost V 1 base and J 4 bases, with 11 bases left between them. Per the germline V gene, CDR1 is SGHDN and CDR2 is FVKESK. This CDR3 spans 15 amino acids. The CDR3 bases are TGTGCCAGCAGCCAAGGTTTAGGGGATTACAATGAGCAGTTCTTC. Translation: CASSQGLGDYNEQFF.

This clonotype was detected ten times or more. The chain has TRBV29-1 and TRBJ2-1; TRBD1 matches at 8 bases. Germline V gene lookup returns CDR1 SQVTM and CDR2 ANQGSEA. CDR3 length equals 17 residues. The CDR3 nucleotides read TGCAGTGCGGTACAGGGGGAAGCGACTAGCTCCTACAATGAGCAGTTCTTC. It specifies CSAVQGEATSSYNEQFF.

The gene calls are TRBV29-1 and TRBJ2-3; weak D call: TRBD1 (7 bases). Trimming cost V 6 bases and J 2 bases, with 18 bases left between them. The germline CDR1 and CDR2 sequences are SQVTM and ANQGSEA. The CDR3 spans 15 residues. The CDR3 loop is CSVGLGRGITDTQYF. The CDR3 coding sequence is TGCAGCGTGGGACTGGGCAGGGGGATCACAGATACGCAGTATTTT.

The DNA of the CDR3 is TGTGCCAGCAGCCCGGAGACAGGGGGCACAGATACGCAGTATTTT. This sequence encodes CASSPETGGTDTQYF. J is TRBJ2-3 and V is TRBV7-6, with 8 bases matching TRBD1. The CDR3 runs 15 residues. The J segment lost 1 base and the V segment lost 5 bases, leaving 5 bases of the junction unmatched. Germline CDR1 and CDR2: SGHVS and FNYEAQ.

The CDR3 region is CASSPKGNPGANVLTF. The CDR3 DNA sequence: TGTGCCAGCAGCCCTAAGGGGAACCCTGGGGCCAACGTCCTGACTTTC. The chain joins TRBV7-3 to TRBJ2-6, with D possibly TRBD1 on 5 matching bases. V was cut by 5 bases and J by 2 bases, with 13 bases left in between. Per the germline V gene, CDR1 is SGHTA and CDR2 is FQGTGA. The CDR3 length is 16 residues.

This clonotype turned up a few times. This chain joins TRBV25-1 and TRBJ2-7, with 8 bases aligning to TRBD1. The germline CDR1 and CDR2 sequences are MGHDK and SYGVNS. The CDR3 sequence is 13 residues long. The J segment lost 4 bases and the V segment lost 4 bases, leaving 3 bases of the junction unmatched. This chain's CDR3 is CASSAQGAYEQYF. CDR3 nucleotide sequence: TGTGCCAGCAGTGCCCAGGGGGCTTACGAGCAGTACTTC.

The chain combines TRBV3-1 with TRBJ1-5, with 8 bases that match TRBD1. This CDR3 comprises 13 residues. V shed 6 bases and J 6 bases; nucleotides not matched to a gene: 4. CDR1 is LGHDT and CDR2 is YNNKEL in the germline V gene (reference sequence). In DNA form, the CDR3 reads TGTGCCAGCAGTAACAGGGGGGGTCAGCCCCAGCATTTT. It translates to CASSNRGGQPQHF.

The chain combines TRBV10-3 with TRBJ2-5, with TRBD1 matching 7 bases. The CDR3 contains 14 residues. Per the germline V gene, CDR1 is ENHRY and CDR2 is SYGVKD. V gave up 3 bases and J gave up 3 bases; unmatched junction bases: 4. The CDR3: CAISDSGTEETQYF. The CDR3 DNA follows: TGTGCCATCAGTGATTCCGGGACAGAAGAGACCCAGTACTTC.

The J gene is TRBJ2-7, the V gene TRBV29-1; unclear D gene. V lost 1 base and J 10 bases, leaving 17 bases between the germline ends. Germline V CDR1 and CDR2: SQVTM, ANQGSEA. This CDR3 comprises 13 residues. The CDR3: CSVEGAGDEIQYF. CDR3 nucleotide sequence: TGCAGCGTTGAAGGGGCCGGCGATGAGATCCAGTACTTC.

This clonotype has a handful of counts. The chain is built from TRBV5-1 and TRBJ2-4; D remains ambiguous. CDR1 and CDR2 from the germline V gene are SGHRS and YFSETQ. There are 17 residues in the CDR3. V dropped 0 bases and J dropped 6 bases, with 19 bases sitting between them. The chain's CDR3 is CASSLARIDLQRNIQYF. CDR3 DNA: TGCGCCAGCAGCTTGGCCCGAATTGACCTTCAGCGAAACATTCAGTACTTC.

This clonotype was seen only once. The rearrangement joins TRBV5-1 to TRBJ2-3, with D tentatively TRBD1 (5 bases). Trimming left V 1 base short and J 2 bases short, with 11 bases between. This CDR3 has 15 amino acids. Germline V gene lookup returns CDR1 SGHRS and CDR2 YFSETQ. Here the CDR3 DNA reads TGCGCCAGCAGCTTGTCCTACGGACACACAGATACGCAGTATTTT. It encodes CASSLSYGHTDTQYF.

V usage is TRBV5-1 and J usage is TRBJ2-4; 12 positions match TRBD2. TRBJ2-7 explains the end of the DNA better; the J call may be wrong. The CDR3 covers 15 residues. CDR1 is SGHRS and CDR2 is YFSETQ in the germline V gene. The CDR3 DNA follows: TGCGCCAGCAGCCCAGGACTAGCGGGAACCCACGAGCAGTACTTC. Protein: CASSPGLAGTHEQYF.

This clonotype has a single count. The V and J genes are TRBV5-1 and TRBJ1-2; no definite D call. V lost 0 bases, J lost 2 bases, and 11 bases lay in between. The germline CDR1 and CDR2 sequences are SGHRS and YFSETQ. The CDR3 has 15 amino acids. The CDR3 sequence: CASSLVSSHNYGYTF. CDR3 nucleotide sequence: TGCGCCAGCAGCTTGGTGTCCTCTCACAACTATGGCTACACCTTC. The full variable domain, in which reference TRBV5-1 and TRBJ1-2 provide the parts outside the CDR3, is KAGVTQTPRYLIKTRGQQVTLSCSPISGHRSVSWYQQTPGQGLQFLFEYFSETQRNKGNFPGRFSGRQFSNSRSEMNVSTLELGDSALYLCASSLVSSHNYGYTFGSGTRLTVV.

The CDR3: CASSLGVAGGQETQYF. CDR3 DNA sequence: TGTGCCAGCAGCTTAGGAGTAGCGGGAGGGCAAGAGACCCAGTACTTC. This sequence joins TRBV7-2 and TRBJ2-5, with 11 bases matching TRBD2. Trimming cost V 1 base and J 2 bases; bases outside gene matches: 3. The CDR3 is 16 amino acids. Germline CDR1 is SGHTA and CDR2 is FQGNSA.

This clonotype was detected a few times. The V call is TRBV29-1, the J call TRBJ2-7, with D possibly being TRBD1 (5 bases). V lost 4 bases and J 3 bases, leaving 10 bases between the germline ends. Germline V lookup: CDR1 SQVTM, CDR2 ANQGSEA. The CDR3 extends over 12 amino acids. The CDR3 loop reads CSVARGGYEQYF. The CDR3 region has the DNA TGCAGCGTTGCTAGGGGCGGCTACGAGCAGTACTTC.

Only one count was recorded for this clonotype. The chain combines TRBV10-3 with TRBJ2-7, with D maybe TRBD2 (6 bases). TRBJ2-4 matches the DNA end more closely, so the J call is doubtful. The CDR3 runs 16 residues. CDR1 and CDR2 from the germline V gene are ENHRY and SYGVKD. CDR3 bases: TGTGCCATCAGTGTATACGGGAGTGGTGCCAAAAACATTCAGTACTTC. This encodes CAISVYGSGAKNIQYF.

The rearrangement joins TRBV7-9 to TRBJ2-7; the D is unclear. V lost 5 bases to trimming and J lost 0 bases, with 11 bases between them. This CDR3 has 14 residues. The germline V gene encodes CDR1 SEHNR and CDR2 FQNEAQ (reference sequence). The CDR3 loop is CASSSHGPSYEQYF. CDR3 sequence (DNA): TGTGCCAGCAGCAGCCACGGCCCCTCCTACGAGCAGTACTTC.

There are a few counts of this clonotype. This chain uses TRBV6-5 with TRBJ2-6; D is tentatively TRBD1 or TRBD2 (5 bases each). Trimming shortened V by 0 bases and J by 4 bases, and 16 bases separated the two germline ends. The length of the CDR3 is 18 residues. Germline values: CDR1 MNHEY, CDR2 SVGAGI. CDR3 sequence reads: CASSYSGETVGGANVLTF. The CDR3 DNA sequence: TGTGCCAGCAGTTACTCAGGGGAGACTGTGGGAGGGGCCAACGTCCTGACTTTC.

The rearrangement links TRBV20-1 to TRBJ2-1, with 11 bases identical to TRBD2. Per the germline V gene, CDR1 is DFQATT and CDR2 is SNEGSKA (reference sequence). J gave up 8 bases and V 6 bases, and 15 bases lay outside the gene matches. The CDR3 runs to 16 residues. CDR3 sequence: CSAESTGTSGAYEQFF. The DNA for the CDR3 is TGCAGTGCAGAAAGTACCGGGACTAGCGGAGCTTATGAGCAGTTCTTC.

This clonotype was counted between two and nine times. The gene calls are TRBV20-1 and TRBJ2-7; 9 positions agree with TRBD1. The length of the CDR3 is 13 residues. The germline V gene has CDR1 DFQATT and CDR2 SNEGSKA (reference sequence). The V segment lost 4 bases and the J segment 3 bases; nucleotides outside the gene matches: 4. Written as DNA, the CDR3 is TGCAGTGCTAAGGACAGGGGTTACTACGAGCAGTACTTC. Translating it yields CSAKDRGYYEQYF.

This clonotype was observed a few times. The rearrangement joins TRBV10-3 to TRBJ2-7, with a possible D match to TRBD2 (6 bases). The V and J ends lost 10 bases and 3 bases respectively, with 16 bases between them. Germline loops: CDR1 ENHRY, CDR2 SYGVKD. The CDR3 is 13 residues long. The chain's CDR3 is CASGTAGGYEQYF. The DNA of the CDR3 is TGTGCCAGCGGGACGGCGGGCGGCTACGAGCAGTACTTC.